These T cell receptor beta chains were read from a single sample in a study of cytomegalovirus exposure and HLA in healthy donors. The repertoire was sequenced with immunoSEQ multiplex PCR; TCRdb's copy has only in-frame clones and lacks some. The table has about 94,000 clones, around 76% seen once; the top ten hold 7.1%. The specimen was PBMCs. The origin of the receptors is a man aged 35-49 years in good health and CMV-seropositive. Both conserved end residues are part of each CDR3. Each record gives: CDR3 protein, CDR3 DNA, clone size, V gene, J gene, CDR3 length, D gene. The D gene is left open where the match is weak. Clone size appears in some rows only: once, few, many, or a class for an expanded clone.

CDR3 protein: CASSLVTRGETEAFF
CDR3 DNA: TGTGCCAGCAGCTTAGTTACCAGGGGTGAAACTGAAGCTTTCTTT
clone size: few
V gene: TRBV11-2
J gene: TRBJ1-1
CDR3 length: 15
D gene: .

CDR3 protein: CASSLSANTGELFF
CDR3 DNA: TGTGCCAGCAGCTTATCTGCGAACACCGGGGAGCTGTTTTTT
clone size: .
V gene: TRBV5-6
J gene: TRBJ2-2
CDR3 length: 14
D gene: .

CDR3 protein: CASSLEQRPNAYEQYF
CDR3 DNA: TGTGCCAGCAGCTTAGAACAGCGGCCAAACGCCTACGAGCAGTACTTC
clone size: .
V gene: TRBV7-2
J gene: TRBJ2-7
CDR3 length: 16
D gene: .

CDR3 protein: CASRIGTGSTRGTNEKLFF
CDR3 DNA: TGTGCCAGCAGGATAGGGACAGGTTCTACGAGGGGAACTAATGAAAAACTGTTTTTT
clone size: once
V gene: TRBV27
J gene: TRBJ1-4
CDR3 length: 19
D gene: TRBD1

CDR3 protein: CAIRRDRAETQYF
CDR3 DNA: TGTGCCATCAGGCGGGACAGGGCGGAGACCCAGTACTTC
clone size: .
V gene: TRBV10-3
J gene: TRBJ2-5
CDR3 length: 13
D gene: TRBD1

CDR3 protein: CASSQVRGQGANYGYTF
CDR3 DNA: TGCGCCAGCAGCCAAGTCCGCGGACAGGGGGCTAACTATGGCTACACCTTC
clone size: .
V gene: TRBV4-3
J gene: TRBJ1-2
CDR3 length: 17
D gene: TRBD1

CDR3 protein: CASSLEGRPGTGELFF
CDR3 DNA: TGCGCCAGCAGCTTGGAAGGGAGACCGGGCACCGGGGAGCTGTTTTTT
clone size: .
V gene: TRBV5-1
J gene: TRBJ2-2
CDR3 length: 16
D gene: .

CDR3 protein: CASSTGGQPAAAKFF
CDR3 DNA: TGTGCCAGCAGCACCGGGGGGCAACCGGCGGCCGCAAAGTTCTTC
clone size: .
V gene: TRBV7-3
J gene: TRBJ2-1
CDR3 length: 15
D gene: .

CDR3 protein: CASSVGTGNRRQYF
CDR3 DNA: TGTGCCAGCAGCGTAGGGACAGGGAACCGTCGGCAGTACTTC
clone size: few
V gene: TRBV9
J gene: TRBJ2-7
CDR3 length: 14
D gene: TRBD1

CDR3 protein: CASSQARGETQYF
CDR3 DNA: TGCGCCAGCAGCCAAGCACGGGGAGAGACCCAGTACTTC
clone size: few
V gene: TRBV4-3
J gene: TRBJ2-5
CDR3 length: 13
D gene: .

CDR3 protein: CASSQISSGYYEQYF
CDR3 DNA: TGCGCCAGCAGCCAAATTAGTAGCGGGTACTACGAGCAGTACTTC
clone size: .
V gene: TRBV4-1
J gene: TRBJ2-7
CDR3 length: 15
D gene: TRBD2

CDR3 protein: CASSLAHTGGNEQYF
CDR3 DNA: TGTGCCAGCAGCTTAGCGCATACAGGGGGCAACGAGCAGTACTTC
clone size: .
V gene: TRBV7-9
J gene: TRBJ2-7
CDR3 length: 15
D gene: TRBD1

CDR3 protein: CASSWGQGASEQYF
CDR3 DNA: TGCGCCAGCAGCTGGGGACAGGGGGCGAGCGAGCAGTACTTC
clone size: .
V gene: TRBV5-1
J gene: TRBJ2-7
CDR3 length: 14
D gene: TRBD1

CDR3 protein: CASIDRNTGELFF
CDR3 DNA: TGTGCCAGCATTGACAGGAACACCGGGGAGCTGTTTTTT
clone size: .
V gene: TRBV2
J gene: TRBJ2-2
CDR3 length: 13
D gene: .

CDR3 protein: CASSLQGSYNEQFF
CDR3 DNA: TGTGCCAGCAGTTTACAGGGCTCCTACAATGAGCAGTTCTTC
clone size: .
V gene: TRBV27
J gene: TRBJ2-1
CDR3 length: 14
D gene: .

CDR3 protein: CASSWVQGYEQYF
CDR3 DNA: TGTGCCAGCAGCTGGGTACAGGGCTACGAGCAGTACTTC
clone size: .
V gene: TRBV27
J gene: TRBJ2-7
CDR3 length: 13
D gene: .

CDR3 protein: CASSRGGSIEQFF
CDR3 DNA: TGTGCCAGCAGTCGGGGGGGGTCGATTGAGCAGTTCTTC
clone size: few
V gene: TRBV6-1
J gene: TRBJ2-1
CDR3 length: 13
D gene: TRBD2

CDR3 protein: CASSPQGNEKLFF
CDR3 DNA: TGTGCCAGCAGCCCCCAGGGAAATGAAAAACTGTTTTTT
clone size: few
V gene: TRBV27
J gene: TRBJ1-4
CDR3 length: 13
D gene: .

CDR3 protein: CASGGRDEKLFF
CDR3 DNA: TGTGCCAGCGGGGGGAGGGATGAAAAACTGTTTTTT
clone size: .
V gene: TRBV6-6
J gene: TRBJ1-4
CDR3 length: 12
D gene: .

CDR3 protein: CASSLSFGVDQPQHF
CDR3 DNA: TGTGCCAGCAGTTTATCCTTCGGGGTAGATCAGCCCCAGCATTTT
clone size: .
V gene: TRBV27
J gene: TRBJ1-5
CDR3 length: 15
D gene: .

CDR3 protein: CASSLTSGVTDTQYF
CDR3 DNA: TGCGCCAGCAGCTTAACTAGCGGGGTCACAGATACGCAGTATTTT
clone size: .
V gene: TRBV5-1
J gene: TRBJ2-3
CDR3 length: 15
D gene: TRBD2

CDR3 protein: CASSPNRGGGTEAFF
CDR3 DNA: TGTGCCAGCAGCCCCAACCGTGGGGGCGGCACTGAAGCTTTCTTT
clone size: .
V gene: TRBV9
J gene: TRBJ1-1
CDR3 length: 15
D gene: .

CDR3 protein: CASRSGLAGDYEQYF
CDR3 DNA: TGTGCCAGCAGGTCGGGACTAGCGGGGGACTACGAGCAGTACTTC
clone size: .
V gene: TRBV2
J gene: TRBJ2-7
CDR3 length: 15
D gene: TRBD2

CDR3 protein: CASSPSGRALDEQYF
CDR3 DNA: TGTGCCAGCTCACCCTCCGGGAGGGCCCTCGACGAGCAGTACTTC
clone size: .
V gene: TRBV18
J gene: TRBJ2-7
CDR3 length: 15
D gene: TRBD2

CDR3 protein: CASSYAGTEKLFF
CDR3 DNA: TGTGCCAGCAGTTACGCGGGGACTGAAAAACTGTTTTTT
clone size: .
V gene: TRBV6-5
J gene: TRBJ1-4
CDR3 length: 13
D gene: .

CDR3 protein: CASSLELAGGRDQETQYF
CDR3 DNA: TGCGCCAGCAGCTTGGAACTAGCGGGGGGGAGGGACCAAGAGACCCAGTACTTC
clone size: .
V gene: TRBV5-1
J gene: TRBJ2-5
CDR3 length: 18
D gene: TRBD2

CDR3 protein: CASTEPGGATEAFF
CDR3 DNA: TGTGCCAGCACCGAGCCTGGGGGGGCTACTGAAGCTTTCTTT
clone size: .
V gene: TRBV28
J gene: TRBJ1-1
CDR3 length: 14
D gene: .

CDR3 protein: CASFREGISYEQYF
CDR3 DNA: TGTGCCAGCTTCCGGGAGGGGATCTCCTACGAGCAGTACTTC
clone size: .
V gene: TRBV2
J gene: TRBJ2-7
CDR3 length: 14
D gene: TRBD2

CDR3 protein: CASRPGQVLETQYF
CDR3 DNA: TGTGCAAGTCGCCCGGGACAGGTTCTTGAGACCCAGTACTTC
clone size: .
V gene: TRBV12-2
J gene: TRBJ2-5
CDR3 length: 14
D gene: .

CDR3 protein: CASSEYWQGVEQYF
CDR3 DNA: TGTGCCAGCAGTGAATATTGGCAGGGGGTCGAGCAGTACTTC
clone size: .
V gene: TRBV6-1
J gene: TRBJ2-7
CDR3 length: 14
D gene: TRBD1

CDR3 protein: CASSDWVGQTEETQYF
CDR3 DNA: TGCGCCAGCAGTGACTGGGTTGGACAGACAGAAGAGACCCAGTACTTC
clone size: .
V gene: TRBV10-2
J gene: TRBJ2-5
CDR3 length: 16
D gene: .

CDR3 protein: CASSPSPGVGYEQYF
CDR3 DNA: TGTGCCAGCAGCCCCTCCCCGGGGGTCGGGTACGAGCAGTACTTC
clone size: .
V gene: TRBV9
J gene: TRBJ2-7
CDR3 length: 15
D gene: .

CDR3 protein: CTSSHKPTGQGGSSNQPQHF
CDR3 DNA: TGCACCAGCAGCCACAAACCCACGGGGCAGGGAGGGAGTAGCAATCAGCCCCAGCATTTT
clone size: .
V gene: TRBV1
J gene: TRBJ1-5
CDR3 length: 20
D gene: .

CDR3 protein: CASSLLAGGPDTQYF
CDR3 DNA: TGTGCCAGCAGTTTACTAGCGGGGGGCCCAGATACGCAGTATTTT
clone size: .
V gene: TRBV27
J gene: TRBJ2-3
CDR3 length: 15
D gene: TRBD2

CDR3 protein: CASSIGGFTQPQHF
CDR3 DNA: TGTGCCAGTAGTATCGGAGGGTTTACTCAGCCCCAGCATTTT
clone size: .
V gene: TRBV19
J gene: TRBJ1-5
CDR3 length: 14
D gene: .

CDR3 protein: CASSLAGSTMNTEAFF
CDR3 DNA: TGTGCCAGCAGCTTGGCCGGGAGTACGATGAACACTGAAGCTTTCTTT
clone size: .
V gene: TRBV5-4
J gene: TRBJ1-1
CDR3 length: 16
D gene: .

CDR3 protein: CALSIAGGDYNEQFF
CDR3 DNA: TGTGCCTTATCCATAGCGGGGGGGGACTACAATGAGCAGTTCTTC
clone size: .
V gene: TRBV10-3
J gene: TRBJ2-1
CDR3 length: 15
D gene: TRBD2